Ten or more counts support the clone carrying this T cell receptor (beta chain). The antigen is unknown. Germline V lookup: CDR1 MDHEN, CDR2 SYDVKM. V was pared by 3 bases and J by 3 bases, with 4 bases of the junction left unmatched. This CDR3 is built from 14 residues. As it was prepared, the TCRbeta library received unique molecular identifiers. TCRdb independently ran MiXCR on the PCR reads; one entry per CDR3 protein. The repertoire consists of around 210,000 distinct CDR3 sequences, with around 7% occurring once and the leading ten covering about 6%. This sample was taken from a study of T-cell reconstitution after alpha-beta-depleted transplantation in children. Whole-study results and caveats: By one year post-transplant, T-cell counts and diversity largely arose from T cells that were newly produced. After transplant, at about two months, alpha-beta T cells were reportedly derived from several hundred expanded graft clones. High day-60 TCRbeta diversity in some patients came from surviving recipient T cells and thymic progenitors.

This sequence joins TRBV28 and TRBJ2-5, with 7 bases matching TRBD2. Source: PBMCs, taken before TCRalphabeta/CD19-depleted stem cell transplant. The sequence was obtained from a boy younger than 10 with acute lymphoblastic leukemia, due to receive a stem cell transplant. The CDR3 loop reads CASSFLSGEETQYF. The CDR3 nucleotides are TGTGCCAGCAGTTTTCTGAGCGGGGAAGAGACCCAGTACTTC.